This TCR beta chain was identified during a study of CD8 T cells in Susac syndrome. V was pared by 7 bases and J by 6 bases, with 13 bases between. The CDR3 sequence is 13 residues long. The germline V gene encodes CDR1 SNHLY and CDR2 FYNNEI. Sequencing of TCR beta was performed on blood CD8+ and CD4+ T cells. This clonotype was detected only once. Random hexamers primed reverse transcription of 0.5 to 1 ug RNA. Across 54 Vbeta and 13 Jbeta, TCR beta CDR3 was amplified with immunoSEQ multiplex PCR. TCRdb analysed the immunoSEQ multiplex PCR reads with MiXCR anew, one entry per CDR3 protein. The sample shows about 190,000 distinct CDR3 sequences, roughly 95% of them seen only once.

The source is a human donor in good health. J is TRBJ2-1 and V is TRBV2; no clear D. The sample was CD4+ T cells from PBMCs. The CDR3 DNA reads TGTGCCAGCACCCGGTATCAAAGCAATGAGCAGTTCTTC. This encodes CASTRYQSNEQFF.